Each of the 19 T cell receptor beta chains below was sequenced from the same sample in a study of cytomegalovirus exposure and HLA in healthy donors (dated by TCRdb to the late 2010s). Library generation was performed with the immunoSEQ multiplex PCR assay. For the multiplex PCR, a mixture combining 60 forward primers for TCR Vbeta segments and 13 reverse primers for TCR Jbeta segments was used. What TCRdb holds here is the immuneACCESS table cut down to in-frame rearrangements. Part of the clones is not present; checked against another copy, under half of the missing clones reflect an unresolved V gene, and the others are unexplained. This sample lists about 130,000 clones; less than 80% were detected once. The ten most abundant clones make up under 2% of the sample. The specimen was PBMCs. All receptors derive from a female donor in good health and CMV-seropositive.

The gene calls are TRBV30 and TRBJ1-6, with a possible D match to TRBD1 (5 bases). Germline V gives CDR1 GTSNPN, CDR2 SVGIG (reference sequence). V was clipped by 4 bases and J by 11 bases, with 12 bases between them. The CDR3 consists of 12 residues. For the CDR3, the DNA is TGTGCCTGGATGGGGCAGGGAACACCCCTCCACTTT. This sequence encodes CAWMGQGTPLHF.

The V gene is TRBV30, the J gene TRBJ1-2, with 9 bases aligning to TRBD1. The CDR3 length is 14 residues. Germline-derived CDR1 and CDR2 are GTSNPN and SVGIG (reference sequence). The ends lost 0 bases at V and 6 bases at J; junction bases unmatched: 5. The DNA of the CDR3 is TGTGCCTGGAGTGTATCGGGGACAGGGCATGGCTACACCTTC. It translates to CAWSVSGTGHGYTF.

The table lists this clone with a count of one. The rearrangement uses TRBV30 and TRBJ1-2; a weak D match, TRBD1 (6 bases). The CDR3 is made up of 15 amino acids. Trimming cost V 0 bases and J 7 bases, with 18 bases left between them. Germline-derived CDR1 and CDR2 are GTSNPN and SVGIG (reference sequence). The CDR3 sequence is CAWSVTLGGGLGYTF. In nucleotides, the CDR3 is TGTGCCTGGAGTGTCACACTAGGGGGGGGGCTTGGCTACACCTTC. Full variable domain (rest looked up from reference TRBV30 and TRBJ1-2): SQTIHQWPATLVQPVGSPLSLECTVEGTSNPNLYWYRQAAGRGLQLLFYSVGIGQISSEVPQNLSASRPQDRQFILSSKKLLLSDSGFYLCAWSVTLGGGLGYTFGSGTRLTVV.

V usage is TRBV19 and J usage is TRBJ2-3; 14 nucleotides match TRBD2. Trimming cost V 5 bases and J 9 bases; bases outside gene matches: 10. From germline, CDR1 is LNHDA and CDR2 SQIVND (reference sequence). This CDR3 comprises 16 residues. CDR3 sequence (DNA): TGTGCCAGTAGTCCAAGACTAGCGGGAGGGCCGAGGACGCAGTATTTT. Its protein is CASSPRLAGGPRTQYF.

This clone was seen a few times. This chain uses TRBV12-5 with TRBJ2-5; perhaps TRBD1 as D (6 bases). Trimming left V 0 bases short and J 2 bases short, with 10 bases between. Germline V gene lookup returns CDR1 LGHNT and CDR2 FRNRAP. This CDR3 contains 15 residues. Written as DNA, the CDR3 is TGTGCTAGTGGTTTGGTAGAGCAGGGGCAAGAGACCCAGTACTTC. Translating it yields CASGLVEQGQETQYF. Full variable domain (missing parts from reference TRBV12-5 and TRBJ2-5): DARVTQTPRHKVTEMGQEVTMRCQPILGHNTVFWYRQTMMQGLELLAYFRNRAPLDDSGMPKDRFSAEMPDATLATLKIQPSEPRDSAVYFCASGLVEQGQETQYFGPGTRLLVL.

The chain carries TRBV7-3 and TRBJ1-2, with D tentatively TRBD1 (6 bases). CDR1 and CDR2 (germline): SGHTA, FQGTGA. The CDR3 is 14 amino acids. Trimming removed 1 base at V and 3 bases at J, with 9 bases between. Written as DNA, the CDR3 is TGTGCCAGCAGCTTAAACAGGGTTGACTATGGCTACACCTTC. This gives the protein CASSLNRVDYGYTF.

The gene calls are TRBV6-5 and TRBJ1-4; 8 bases align to TRBD1. Germline CDR1 and CDR2: MNHEY and SVGAGI. V gave up 6 bases and J gave up 3 bases; unmatched junction bases: 6. The CDR3 runs to 15 residues. The CDR3 DNA reads as TGTGCCAGCAGGCAGACAGGGGCCGCTAATGAAAAACTGTTTTTT. Translating gives CASRQTGAANEKLFF.

The V gene is TRBV2, the J gene TRBJ2-7, with 8 nucleotides matching TRBD1. Germline CDR1 SNHLY, CDR2 FYNNEI. The CDR3 sequence is 15 residues long. V was pared by 6 bases and J by 5 bases, with 12 bases of the junction left unmatched. CDR3 residues: CASSGRGQGIHEQYF. The CDR3 DNA follows: TGTGCCAGCAGCGGAAGAGGACAGGGTATCCACGAGCAGTACTTC.

The genes are TRBV6-5 and TRBJ2-3, with 9 nucleotides matching TRBD2. The CDR3 is made up of 15 amino acids. J lost 3 bases, V lost 6 bases, and 7 bases had no gene match. From germline, CDR1 is MNHEY and CDR2 SVGAGI. CDR3 DNA sequence: TGTGCCAGCAGCCTTAAAGCGGGGGGTACAGATACGCAGTATTTT. It specifies CASSLKAGGTDTQYF.

This chain links TRBV9 with TRBJ2-1; D may be TRBD1 (6 bases). Germline V gene lookup returns CDR1 SGDLS and CDR2 YYNGEE. Trimming stripped 4 bases from V and 9 bases from J, with 11 bases between. The CDR3 has 12 amino acids. CDR3 nucleotides: TGTGCCAGCAGCCAGGGGCCTTTTGAGCAGTTCTTC. Its protein is CASSQGPFEQFF.

V usage is TRBV27 and J usage is TRBJ2-1, with TRBD1 matching over 8 bases. This CDR3 contains 14 residues. V lost 3 bases to trimming and J lost 7 bases; unmatched junction nucleotides: 5. The germline CDR1 and CDR2 sequences are MNHEY and SMNVEV (reference sequence). This chain's CDR3 is CASSFGQGRNEQFF. The CDR3 DNA is TGTGCCAGCAGTTTTGGACAGGGTAGGAATGAGCAGTTCTTC.

The chain recombines TRBV5-1 with TRBJ2-2, with 11 bases lining up with TRBD1. Germline V gene sequence: CDR1 SGHRS, CDR2 YFSETQ. V shed 4 bases, J shed 5 bases, and the junction held 1 base outside the gene matches. This CDR3 is built from 14 residues. CDR3: CASSRDRGTGELFF. The CDR3 DNA sequence: TGCGCCAGCAGCCGGGACAGGGGGACCGGGGAGCTGTTTTTT.

The chain is built from TRBV7-6 and TRBJ2-5; 8 nucleotides match TRBD2. The CDR3 totals 18 residues. The J segment lost 2 bases and the V segment lost 1 base, leaving 12 bases of the junction unmatched. The germline CDR1 and CDR2 sequences are SGHVS and FNYEAQ. This CDR3 is CASSLGLQRGLTQETQYF. The CDR3 coding sequence is TGTGCCAGCAGCTTAGGATTACAGCGGGGGTTGACTCAAGAGACCCAGTACTTC. The full variable domain, in which reference TRBV7-6 and TRBJ2-5 provide the parts outside the CDR3, is GAGVSQSPRYKVTKRGQDVALRCDPISGHVSLYWYRQALGQGPEFLTYFNYEAQQDKSGLPNDRFSAERPEGSISTLTIQRTEQRDSAMYRCASSLGLQRGLTQETQYFGPGTRLLVL.

The chain joins TRBV19 to TRBJ2-5; D is perhaps TRBD1 (6 bases). The J call is in doubt because the DNA end fits TRBJ2-7 better. There are 13 residues in the CDR3. Germline V gene sequence: CDR1 LNHDA, CDR2 SQIVND (reference sequence). The CDR3 spells CASSISGDYEQYF. CDR3 sequence (DNA): TGTGCCAGTAGTATATCAGGGGACTACGAGCAGTACTTC.

This chain joins TRBV2 and TRBJ1-1; tentative D call: TRBD1 (6 bases). This CDR3 region has 13 residues. The V gene's germline CDR1 is SNHLY and CDR2 FYNNEI. V lost 6 bases and J lost 3, with 11 bases in between. CDR3 residues: CASSLQGHTEAFF. The CDR3, as DNA: TGTGCCAGCAGCCTACAGGGTCACACTGAAGCTTTCTTT.

V gene TRBV5-1 combines with J gene TRBJ2-1; 10 bases are shared with TRBD2. The CDR3 contains 14 residues. Germline V CDR1 and CDR2: SGHRS, YFSETQ. V dropped 1 base and J dropped 6; count of bases not matched to a gene: 1. The CDR3 DNA reads TGCGCCAGCAGCTTGACTAGCGGGGTCAATGAGCAGTTCTTC. This encodes CASSLTSGVNEQFF.

This chain uses TRBV7-9 with TRBJ2-7; D remains unclear. The ends were cut back, 4 bases at V and 2 bases at J, with 6 bases in the middle. Germline-derived CDR1 and CDR2 are SEHNR and FQNEAQ (reference sequence). This CDR3 is 12 amino acids long. The CDR3, as DNA: TGTGCCAGCAGCTGGGCTACCTACGAGCAGTACTTC. It translates to CASSWATYEQYF.

CDR3 protein: CASRVGVGGGANEKLFF. Here the CDR3 DNA reads TGTGCCAGCAGAGTGGGTGTTGGTGGCGGAGCTAATGAAAAACTGTTTTTT. The chain joins TRBV4-2 to TRBJ1-4; no clear D gene. Germline V gene sequence: CDR1 LGHNA, CDR2 YNFKEQ. The V gene lost 6 bases and the J gene lost 3 bases, with 20 bases spanning the gap. The CDR3 length is 17 residues.

The chain uses TRBV12-2 and TRBJ1-2. TRBV12-2 is a documented pseudogene. The CDR3 runs 18 residues. The CDR3 nucleotides are TGTGCAAGTCGCTTAGGTGAGTATACGGGGGGCTACGACTATGGCTACACCTTC. This codes for CASRLGEYTGGYDYGYTF.